Below are 4 T cell receptor beta chains sequenced from a single sample in a study of blood T cell repertoires in COVID-19. Data came from immunoSEQ multiplex PCR; TCRdb stores just in-frame clones and leaves some out. The sample carries about 200,000 clones, roughly 73% recorded once. The sequencing sample was made of peripheral blood. These TCRs come from a woman at least 80 years old with active or convalescent COVID-19.

The chain combines TRBV19 with TRBJ2-3; 8 bases agree with TRBD2. This CDR3 has 16 residues. The V segment lost 5 bases and the J segment 5 bases; nucleotides outside the gene matches: 12. Germline-derived CDR1 and CDR2 are LNHDA and SQIVND (reference sequence). The CDR3 DNA follows: TGTGCCAGTAGTCATGGGCGGCGGGGGGCCAAAGATACGCAGTATTTT. Its protein is CASSHGRRGAKDTQYF.

In its sample, this clone was seen a few times. The chain employs TRBV27 and TRBJ2-7; 9 bases line up with TRBD2. V was pared by 6 bases and J by 3 bases, with 12 bases of the junction left unmatched. The CDR3 sequence is 16 residues long. Looked up from germline, CDR1 is MNHEY and CDR2 is SMNVEV (reference sequence). CDR3 coding DNA: TGTGCCAGCAGCCTTCTTGCCCCTAGCGGGGTCTACGAGCAGTACTTC. Its translation: CASSLLAPSGVYEQYF.

This clone has a single count. The V call is TRBV12-3 or TRBV12-4, the J call TRBJ2-2, with D possibly TRBD1 on 6 matching bases. CDR3 length: 11 amino acids. V lost 10 bases and J 12 bases, leaving 15 bases between the germline ends. For the CDR3, the DNA is TGTGCCACGTCAGACAGGTTTAAGCTGTTTTTT. Its protein is CATSDRFKLFF.

This chain links TRBV11-2 with TRBJ2-5, with D uncertain. The CDR3 runs to 14 residues. The germline CDR1 and CDR2 sequences are SGHAT and FQNNGV. Trimming pared 2 bases from V and 5 bases from J, leaving 12 bases between. The CDR3 nucleotides read TGTGCCAGCAGCTTATCGTTAAATTCGGAGACCCAGTACTTC. Encoded protein: CASSLSLNSETQYF.